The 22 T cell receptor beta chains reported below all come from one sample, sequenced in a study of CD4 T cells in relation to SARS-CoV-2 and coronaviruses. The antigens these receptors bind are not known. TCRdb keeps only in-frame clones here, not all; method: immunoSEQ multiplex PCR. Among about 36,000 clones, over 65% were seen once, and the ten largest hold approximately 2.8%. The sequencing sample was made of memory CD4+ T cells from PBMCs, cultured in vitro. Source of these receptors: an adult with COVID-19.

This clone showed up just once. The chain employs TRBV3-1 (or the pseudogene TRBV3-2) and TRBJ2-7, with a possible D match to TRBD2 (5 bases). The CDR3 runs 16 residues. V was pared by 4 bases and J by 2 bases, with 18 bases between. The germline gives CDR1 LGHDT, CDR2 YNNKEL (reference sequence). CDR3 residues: CASSPQPGRGAYEQYF. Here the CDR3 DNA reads TGTGCCAGCAGCCCACAACCTGGTCGGGGAGCCTACGAGCAGTACTTC.

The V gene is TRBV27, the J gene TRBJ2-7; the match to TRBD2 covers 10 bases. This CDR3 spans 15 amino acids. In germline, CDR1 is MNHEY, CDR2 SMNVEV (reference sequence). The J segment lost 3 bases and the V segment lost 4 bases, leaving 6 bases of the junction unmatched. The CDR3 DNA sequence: TGTGCCAGCAGTTCCGCGATAGCGGGAGGCTACGAGCAGTACTTC. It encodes CASSSAIAGGYEQYF.

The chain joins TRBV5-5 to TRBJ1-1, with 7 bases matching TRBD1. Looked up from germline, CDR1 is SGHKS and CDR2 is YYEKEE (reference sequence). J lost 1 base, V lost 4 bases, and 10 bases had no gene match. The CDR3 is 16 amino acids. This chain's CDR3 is CASSQSRDSRNTEAFF. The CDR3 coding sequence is TGTGCCAGCAGCCAGAGTAGGGACAGCCGGAACACTGAAGCTTTCTTT.

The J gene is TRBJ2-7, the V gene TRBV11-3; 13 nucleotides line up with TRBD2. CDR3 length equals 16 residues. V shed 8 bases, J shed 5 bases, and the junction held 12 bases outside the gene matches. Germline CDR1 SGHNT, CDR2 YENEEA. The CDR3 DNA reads TGTGCCAGCTCCCCGAGGACTAGCGGGAGTGTCGACGAGCAGTACTTC. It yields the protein CASSPRTSGSVDEQYF.

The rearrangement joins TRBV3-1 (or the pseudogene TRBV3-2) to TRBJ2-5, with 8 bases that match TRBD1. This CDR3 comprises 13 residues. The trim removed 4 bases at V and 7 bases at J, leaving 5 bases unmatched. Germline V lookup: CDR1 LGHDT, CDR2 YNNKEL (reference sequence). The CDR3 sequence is CASSPGQGLTQYF. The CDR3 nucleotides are TGTGCCAGCAGCCCCGGACAGGGCTTGACCCAGTACTTC.

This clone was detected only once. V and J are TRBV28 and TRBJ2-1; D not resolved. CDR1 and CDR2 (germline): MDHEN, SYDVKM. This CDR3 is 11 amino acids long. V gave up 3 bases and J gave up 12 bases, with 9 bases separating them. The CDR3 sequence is CASSLPARQFF. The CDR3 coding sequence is TGTGCCAGCAGTTTGCCCGCGAGGCAGTTCTTC.

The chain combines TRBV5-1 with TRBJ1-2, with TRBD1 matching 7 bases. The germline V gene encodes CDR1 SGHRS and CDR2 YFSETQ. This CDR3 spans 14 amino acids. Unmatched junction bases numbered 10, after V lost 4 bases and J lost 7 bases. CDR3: CASSSGQASTGYTF. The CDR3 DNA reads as TGCGCCAGCAGCAGTGGACAGGCGTCCACTGGCTACACCTTC.

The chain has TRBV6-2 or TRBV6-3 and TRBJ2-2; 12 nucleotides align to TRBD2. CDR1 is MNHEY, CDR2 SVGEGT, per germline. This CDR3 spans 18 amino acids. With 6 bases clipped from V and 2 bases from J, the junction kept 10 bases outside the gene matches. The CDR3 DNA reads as TGTGCCAGCAGCGACGGACTAGCGGGATGGATTAACACCGGGGAGCTGTTTTTT. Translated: CASSDGLAGWINTGELFF.

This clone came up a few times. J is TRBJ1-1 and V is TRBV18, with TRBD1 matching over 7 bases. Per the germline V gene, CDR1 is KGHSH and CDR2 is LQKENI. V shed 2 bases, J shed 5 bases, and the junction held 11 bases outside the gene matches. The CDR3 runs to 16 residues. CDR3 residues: CASSPSQGGLGTEAFF. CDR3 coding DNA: TGTGCCAGCTCACCATCTCAGGGGGGGCTTGGAACTGAAGCTTTCTTT.

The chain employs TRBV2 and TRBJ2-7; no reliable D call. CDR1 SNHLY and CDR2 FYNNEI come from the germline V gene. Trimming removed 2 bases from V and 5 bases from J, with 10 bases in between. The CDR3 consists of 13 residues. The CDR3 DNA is TGTGCCAGCAGTGAATCTGGGGTCAACGAGCAGTACTTC. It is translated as CASSESGVNEQYF.

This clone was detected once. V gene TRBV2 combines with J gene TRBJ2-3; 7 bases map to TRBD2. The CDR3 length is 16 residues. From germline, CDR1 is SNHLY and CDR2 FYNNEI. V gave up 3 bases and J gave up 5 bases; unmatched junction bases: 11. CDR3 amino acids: CASSEYEGGPGDTQYF. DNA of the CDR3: TGTGCCAGCAGTGAGTATGAGGGAGGGCCCGGAGATACGCAGTATTTT.

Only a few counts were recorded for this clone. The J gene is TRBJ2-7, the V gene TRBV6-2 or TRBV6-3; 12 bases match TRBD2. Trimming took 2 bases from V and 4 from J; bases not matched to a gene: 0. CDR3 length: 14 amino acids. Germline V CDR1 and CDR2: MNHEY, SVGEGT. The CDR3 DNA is TGTGCCAGCAGTTACGGGACTAGCGGGTACGAGCAGTACTTC. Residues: CASSYGTSGYEQYF.

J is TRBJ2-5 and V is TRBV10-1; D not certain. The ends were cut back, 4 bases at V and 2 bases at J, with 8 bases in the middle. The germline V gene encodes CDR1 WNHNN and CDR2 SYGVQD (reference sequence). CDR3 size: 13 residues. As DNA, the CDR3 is TGCGCCAGCAGTGTGGCACTGCAAGAGACCCAGTACTTC. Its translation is CASSVALQETQYF.

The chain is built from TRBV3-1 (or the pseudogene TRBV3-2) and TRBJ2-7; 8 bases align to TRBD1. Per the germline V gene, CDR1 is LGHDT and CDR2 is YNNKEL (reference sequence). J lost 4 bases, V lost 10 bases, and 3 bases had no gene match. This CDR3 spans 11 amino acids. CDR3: CATRQGYEQYF. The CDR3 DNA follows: TGTGCCACAAGACAGGGGTACGAGCAGTACTTC.

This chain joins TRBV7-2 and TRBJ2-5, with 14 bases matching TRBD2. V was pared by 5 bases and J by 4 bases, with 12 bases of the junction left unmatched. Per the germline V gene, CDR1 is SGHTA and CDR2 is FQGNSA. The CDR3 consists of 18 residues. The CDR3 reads CASSKSRLAGGPGETQYF. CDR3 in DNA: TGTGCCAGCAGCAAAAGCCGACTAGCGGGAGGGCCTGGAGAGACCCAGTACTTC.

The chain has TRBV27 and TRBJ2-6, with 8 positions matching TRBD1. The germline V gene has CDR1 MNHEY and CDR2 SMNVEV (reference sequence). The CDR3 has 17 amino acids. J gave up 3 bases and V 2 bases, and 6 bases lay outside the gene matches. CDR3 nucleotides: TGTGCCAGCAGTTTAGTCCAGGGGGCGAGTGGGGCCAACGTCCTGACTTTC. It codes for CASSLVQGASGANVLTF. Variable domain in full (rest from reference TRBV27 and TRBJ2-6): EAQVTQNPRYLITVTGKKLTVTCSQNMNHEYMSWYRQDPGLGLRQIYYSMNVEVTDKGDVPEGYKVSRKEKRNFPLILESPSPNQTSLYFCASSLVQGASGANVLTFGAGSRLTVL.

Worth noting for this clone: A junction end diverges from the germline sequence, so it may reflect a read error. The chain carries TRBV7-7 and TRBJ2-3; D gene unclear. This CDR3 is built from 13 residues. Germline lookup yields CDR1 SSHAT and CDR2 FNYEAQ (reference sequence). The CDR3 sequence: CASSRLNEDTQYF. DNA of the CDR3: TGTGCTAGCAGCCGCCTCAATGAAGATACGCAGTATTTT.

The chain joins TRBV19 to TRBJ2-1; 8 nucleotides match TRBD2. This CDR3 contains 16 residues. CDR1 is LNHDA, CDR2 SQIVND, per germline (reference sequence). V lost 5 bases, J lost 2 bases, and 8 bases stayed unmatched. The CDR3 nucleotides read TGTGCCAGTAGTGAAACTAGCGGCCCCCCCTACAATGAGCAGTTCTTC. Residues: CASSETSGPPYNEQFF.

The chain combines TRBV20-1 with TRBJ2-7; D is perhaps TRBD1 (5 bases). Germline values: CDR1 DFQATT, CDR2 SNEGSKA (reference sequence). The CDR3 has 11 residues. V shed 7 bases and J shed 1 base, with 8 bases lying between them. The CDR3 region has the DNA TGCAGTGGCTCAGGGTCCTACGAGCAGTACTTC. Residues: CSGSGSYEQYF.

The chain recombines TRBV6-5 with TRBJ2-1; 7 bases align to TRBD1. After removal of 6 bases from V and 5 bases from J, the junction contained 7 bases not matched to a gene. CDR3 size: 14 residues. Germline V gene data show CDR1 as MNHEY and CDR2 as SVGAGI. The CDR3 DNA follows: TGTGCCAGCAGCCGACAGGGTTTAAACAATGAGCAGTTCTTC. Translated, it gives CASSRQGLNNEQFF.

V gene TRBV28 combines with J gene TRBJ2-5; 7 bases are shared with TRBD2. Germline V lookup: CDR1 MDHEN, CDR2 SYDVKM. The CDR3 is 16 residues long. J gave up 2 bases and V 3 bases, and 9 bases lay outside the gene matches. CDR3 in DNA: TGTGCCAGCAGTTTCTGGGGGGGAGGGTCTCAAGAGACCCAGTACTTC. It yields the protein CASSFWGGGSQETQYF.

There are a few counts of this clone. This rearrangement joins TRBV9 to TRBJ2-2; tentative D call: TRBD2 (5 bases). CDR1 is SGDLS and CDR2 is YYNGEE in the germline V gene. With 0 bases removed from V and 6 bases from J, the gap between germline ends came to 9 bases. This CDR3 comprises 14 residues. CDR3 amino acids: CASSVGRGSGELFF. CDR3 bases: TGTGCCAGCAGCGTAGGTCGGGGTTCCGGGGAGCTGTTTTTT.